Below, 4 T cell receptor beta chains from the same sample are listed, as sequenced in a study of T-cell memory formation after mild COVID-19. TCRdb recomputed calls from the 5' RACE reads with MiXCR, one row per CDR3 protein. The table has 400,000 or so distinct CDR3 sequences, around 20% seen once. Specimen: PBMCs or a T cell subset sorted from them (not recorded which). The receptor source for this set is an adult woman who had mild COVID-19 (a few samples of this study predate the infection). Cell type and time point are not known.

The V and J genes are TRBV5-1 and TRBJ1-3; D gene uncertain. The germline CDR1 and CDR2 sequences are SGHRS and YFSETQ. Trimming took off 6 bases at V and 0 bases at J, with 7 bases between the two ends. The CDR3 length is 13 residues. The CDR3 DNA sequence: TGCGCCAGCACCGATACCTCTGGAAACACCATATATTTT. This gives the protein CASTDTSGNTIYF.

This chain joins TRBV5-1 and TRBJ2-1; TRBD1 agrees at 8 bases. J was trimmed by 6 bases and V by 4 bases; bases with no gene match: 3. Germline lookup yields CDR1 SGHRS and CDR2 YFSETQ. The CDR3 covers 13 residues. CDR3 in DNA: TGCGCCAGCAGCCAGGGGGCGCGCAATGAGCAGTTCTTC. Translation gives CASSQGARNEQFF. Together with reference TRBV5-1 and TRBJ2-1, the CDR3 gives the full variable domain: KAGVTQTPRYLIKTRGQQVTLSCSPISGHRSVSWYQQTPGQGLQFLFEYFSETQRNKGNFPGRFSGRQFSNSRSEMNVSTLELGDSALYLCASSQGARNEQFFGPGTRLTVL.

This clonotype came up many times. This rearrangement joins TRBV6-1 to TRBJ2-1; D not resolved. Germline values: CDR1 MNHNS, CDR2 SASEGT. The CDR3 runs to 12 residues. Trimming shortened V by 7 bases and J by 12 bases, and 16 bases separated the two germline ends. CDR3 nucleotide sequence: TGTGCCAGCAAAGTAGGGCTGAGACCGCAGTTCTTC. Amino acids: CASKVGLRPQFF.

This clonotype was seen more than once but under ten times. V usage is TRBV12-3 or TRBV12-4 and J usage is TRBJ1-1; D might be TRBD1 (6 bases). The CDR3 is 14 residues long. The V end lost 1 base, the J end lost 11 bases, and 17 bases lay between the germline ends. The chain's CDR3 is CASSLEGVAAGAFF. CDR3 nucleotides: TGTGCCAGCAGTTTAGAGGGGGTTGCCGCGGGGGCTTTCTTT.